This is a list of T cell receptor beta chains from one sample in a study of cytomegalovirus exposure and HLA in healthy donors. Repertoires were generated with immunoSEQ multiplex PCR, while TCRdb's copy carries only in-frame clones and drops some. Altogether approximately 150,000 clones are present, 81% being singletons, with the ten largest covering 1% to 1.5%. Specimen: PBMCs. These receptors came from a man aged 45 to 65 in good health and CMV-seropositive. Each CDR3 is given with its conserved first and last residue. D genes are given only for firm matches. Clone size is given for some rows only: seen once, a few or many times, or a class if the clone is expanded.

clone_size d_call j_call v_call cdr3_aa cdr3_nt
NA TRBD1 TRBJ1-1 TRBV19 CASSTRHRGLGSEAFF TGTGCCAGTAGTACCCGTCACAGGGGGCTCGGATCTGAAGCTTTCTTT
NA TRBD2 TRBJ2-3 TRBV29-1 CSVPRLAGVGTEQYF TGCAGCGTCCCTCGGCTAGCGGGAGTGGGGACTGAGCAGTATTTT
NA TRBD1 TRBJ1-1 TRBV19 CASRYDRGLGAEAFF TGTGCCAGTCGTTACGACAGGGGCTTAGGGGCGGAAGCTTTCTTT
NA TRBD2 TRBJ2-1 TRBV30 CAWSTFRGASGSDEQFF TGTGCCTGGAGTACTTTCCGCGGGGCTAGCGGGAGCGATGAGCAGTTCTTC
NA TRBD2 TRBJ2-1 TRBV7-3 CASSSQSGGNNEQFF TGTGCCAGCAGCTCACAGTCGGGGGGAAACAATGAGCAGTTCTTC
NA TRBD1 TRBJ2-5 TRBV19 CASSTGQGRETQYF TGTGCCAGTAGTACTGGACAGGGAAGAGAGACCCAGTACTTC
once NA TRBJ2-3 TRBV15 CATSSGRWTDTQYF TGTGCCACCAGCTCAGGGCGGTGGACAGATACGCAGTATTTT
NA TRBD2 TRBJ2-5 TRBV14 CASSHTSGKETQYF TGTGCCAGCAGCCATACTAGCGGGAAAGAGACCCAGTACTTC
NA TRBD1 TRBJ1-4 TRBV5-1 CASSYGQGYEKLFF TGCGCCAGCAGCTACGGACAGGGATATGAAAAACTGTTTTTT
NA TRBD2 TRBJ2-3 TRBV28 CAAETSGRRSDTQYF TGTGCCGCCGAAACTAGCGGGAGAAGGTCAGATACGCAGTATTTT
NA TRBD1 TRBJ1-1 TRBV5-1 CASSASTGVGTEAFF TGCGCCAGCAGCGCCTCAACAGGGGTAGGCACTGAAGCTTTCTTT
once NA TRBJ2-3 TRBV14 CASSQRAGASTDTQYF TGTGCCAGCAGCCAGAGAGCGGGCGCAAGCACAGATACGCAGTATTTT
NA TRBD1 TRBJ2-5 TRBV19 CASSPQGRETQYF TGTGCCAGTAGCCCACAGGGGCGAGAGACCCAGTACTTC
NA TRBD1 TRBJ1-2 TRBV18 CASSPGLGGQGLGYTF TGTGCCAGCTCACCGGGTTTAGGAGGACAGGGTCTTGGCTACACCTTC
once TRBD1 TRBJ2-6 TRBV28 CASTPTGGSSGANVLTF TGTGCCAGCACCCCGACAGGGGGGAGCTCTGGGGCCAACGTCCTGACTTTC
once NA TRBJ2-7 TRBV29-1 CSVSGTGQPYEQYF TGCAGCGTTTCAGGCACTGGACAGCCGTACGAGCAGTACTTC
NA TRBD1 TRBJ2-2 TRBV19 CASSSPGQVGPGELFF TGTGCCAGTAGTTCCCCGGGACAGGTGGGTCCCGGGGAGCTGTTTTTT
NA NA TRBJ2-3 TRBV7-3 CASSLFPLGGRAADTQYF TGTGCCAGCAGCTTATTCCCTCTAGGGGGGAGGGCCGCAGATACGCAGTATTTT
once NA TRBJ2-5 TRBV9 CASNAGRIQDTQYF TGTGCCAGCAACGCGGGCAGAATACAAGATACCCAGTACTTC
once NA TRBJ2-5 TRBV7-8 CASSPSRLRGKETQYF TGTGCCAGCAGCCCTAGCCGTCTGCGGGGCAAGGAGACCCAGTACTTC
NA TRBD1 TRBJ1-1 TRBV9 CASSVDRGRTGTEAFF TGTGCCAGCAGCGTTGACAGGGGGCGCACGGGCACTGAAGCTTTCTTT
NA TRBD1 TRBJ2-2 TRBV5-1 CASSLAQGQLTGELFF TGCGCCAGCAGCTTGGCCCAGGGACAGTTGACCGGGGAGCTGTTTTTT
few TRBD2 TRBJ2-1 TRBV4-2 CASSQDGGRGVEQFF TGTGCCAGCAGCCAAGATGGCGGGAGGGGGGTTGAGCAGTTCTTC
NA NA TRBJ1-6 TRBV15 CATSRDAPLVSSGPLHF TGTGCCACCAGCAGAGATGCCCCCTTAGTAAGTTCGGGACCCCTCCACTTT
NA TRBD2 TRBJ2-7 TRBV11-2 CASRARGEGYEQYF TGTGCCAGCAGGGCGAGAGGGGAGGGTTACGAGCAGTACTTC
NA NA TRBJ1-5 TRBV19 CASSPAGERGNQPQHF TGTGCCAGTAGCCCAGCAGGGGAAAGGGGCAATCAGCCCCAGCATTTT
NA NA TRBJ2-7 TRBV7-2 CASSDIEGLVRDEQYF TGTGCCAGCAGCGATATTGAGGGACTTGTAAGGGACGAGCAGTACTTC
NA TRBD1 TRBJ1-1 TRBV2 CASRASGQGYTEAFF TGTGCCAGCAGGGCGTCGGGACAGGGGTACACTGAAGCTTTCTTT
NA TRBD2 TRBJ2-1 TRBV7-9 CASSVSGLAYNEQFF TGTGCCAGCAGCGTGTCGGGACTAGCCTACAATGAGCAGTTCTTC
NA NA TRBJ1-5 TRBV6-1 CASSDAGAPRTNTPQHF TGTGCCAGCAGTGACGCAGGGGCGCCTCGGACCAACACACCCCAGCATTTT
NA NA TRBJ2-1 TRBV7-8 CASSRWELGANEQFF TGTGCCAGCAGCCGATGGGAATTAGGGGCTAATGAGCAGTTCTTC
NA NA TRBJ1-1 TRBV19 CASTSLYGRTEAFF TGTGCCAGTACCTCACTATACGGGAGGACTGAAGCTTTCTTT
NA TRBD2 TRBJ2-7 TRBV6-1 CASSEARDPGGEQYF TGTGCCAGCAGTGAAGCCCGGGATCCGGGAGGCGAGCAGTACTTC
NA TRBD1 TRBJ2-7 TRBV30 CAWSRQGLPYEQYF TGTGCCTGGAGCCGACAGGGGCTCCCCTACGAGCAGTACTTC
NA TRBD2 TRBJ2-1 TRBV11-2 CASSSLAGADNEQFF TGTGCCAGCAGCTCCCTAGCGGGGGCCGACAATGAGCAGTTCTTC
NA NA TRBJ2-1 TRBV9 CASSVAGEYNEQFF TGTGCCAGCAGCGTAGCGGGGGAATACAATGAGCAGTTCTTC
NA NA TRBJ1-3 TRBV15 CATSRTMAGLSSGNTIYF TGTGCCACCAGCAGAACTATGGCAGGGCTAAGCTCTGGAAACACCATATATTTT
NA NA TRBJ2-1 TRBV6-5 CASSLGPRGSEQFF TGTGCCAGCAGTCTCGGACCTAGGGGGAGTGAGCAGTTCTTC
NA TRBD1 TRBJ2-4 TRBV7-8 CASSFQDRGLLAKNIQYF TGTGCCAGCAGCTTCCAGGACAGGGGGCTCTTAGCCAAAAACATTCAGTACTTC
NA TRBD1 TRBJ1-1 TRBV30 CAWSLTGGYSEAFF TGTGCCTGGAGCTTGACAGGGGGTTATTCTGAAGCTTTCTTT
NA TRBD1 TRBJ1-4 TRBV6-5 CASCWDRASEKLFF TGTGCCAGCTGTTGGGACAGGGCAAGTGAAAAACTGTTTTTT
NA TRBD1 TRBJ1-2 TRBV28 CASSRRQGVYGYTF TGTGCCAGCAGCCGCCGACAGGGAGTCTATGGCTACACCTTC
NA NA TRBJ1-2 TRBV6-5 CASRPSTGNGIRYTF TGTGCCAGCAGACCCTCCACAGGGAACGGGATTCGCTACACCTTC
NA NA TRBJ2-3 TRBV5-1 CASSSRGLSTDTQYF TGCGCCAGCAGCTCTCGGGGACTTAGCACAGATACGCAGTATTTT
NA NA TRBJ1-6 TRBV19 CASSISFVGVDSPLHF TGTGCCAGTAGTATAAGTTTTGTAGGGGTCGATTCACCCCTCCACTTT
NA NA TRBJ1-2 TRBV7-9 CASSLAQNTGGYTF TGTGCCAGCAGCTTAGCCCAAAATACAGGTGGCTACACCTTC
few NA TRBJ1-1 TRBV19 CASTLGRANTEAFF TGTGCCAGTACCCTCGGCAGGGCGAACACTGAAGCTTTCTTT
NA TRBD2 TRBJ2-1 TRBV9 CASSPTSGRGNEQFF TGTGCCAGCAGCCCGACTAGCGGGAGAGGAAATGAGCAGTTCTTC